This T cell receptor beta chain was documented in a study of prognosis after radiotherapy for stage I lung cancer. Genomic DNA was subjected to two-round multiplex PCR for amplification of TCR beta CDR3. Every TRBV and TRBJ gene had its own specific primer in first-round PCR. TCRdb reanalysed the multiplex PCR reads using MiXCR and keeps one entry per CDR3 protein. The table shows around 21,000 distinct CDR3 sequences, with 45% to 50% occurring only once. This clonotype has a count of ten or more. The germline V gene encodes CDR1 MNHNS and CDR2 SASEGT. V gave up 6 bases and J gave up 6 bases; unmatched junction bases: 30. There are 21 residues in the CDR3.

The V call is TRBV6-1, the J call TRBJ2-7; TRBD2 matches 9 bases. This receptor was identified in a donor older than 45 with non-small cell lung cancer. The sequences come from PBMCs, collected before or after stereotactic body radiation therapy (not recorded which). CDR3 in amino acids: CASSRTTPGEGLASGNSEQYF. The CDR3 nucleotides read TGTGCCAGCAGCCGCACCACCCCAGGGGAGGGTCTGGCTAGCGGGAATTCCGAGCAGTACTTC.